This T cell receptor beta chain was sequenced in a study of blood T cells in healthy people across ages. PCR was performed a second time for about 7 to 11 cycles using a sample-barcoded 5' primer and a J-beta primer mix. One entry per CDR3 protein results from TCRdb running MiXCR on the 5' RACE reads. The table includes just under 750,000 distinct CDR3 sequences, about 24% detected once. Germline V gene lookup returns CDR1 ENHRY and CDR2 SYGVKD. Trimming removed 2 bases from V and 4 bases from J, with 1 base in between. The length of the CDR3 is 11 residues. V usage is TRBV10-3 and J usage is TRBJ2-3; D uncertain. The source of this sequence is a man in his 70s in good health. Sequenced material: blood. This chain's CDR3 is CAISEADTQYF. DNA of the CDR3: TGTGCCATCAGTGAGGCAGATACGCAGTATTTT.